The rows below give T cell receptor beta chains drawn from one sample of a study of shared clonotypes between healthy human individuals. TCRdb's table, derived via immunoSEQ multiplex PCR, lists solely in-frame clones and lacks some. The repertoire has about 1,500,000 clones, around 95% of them found once; the top ten carry more than 0.9%. The sequencing sample was made of naive CD4+ T cells sorted from blood. These receptors were obtained from a man aged 25 to 45 in good health. Each CDR3 is given with its conserved first and last residue. D genes are given only for firm matches. Some rows have no size entry. The others give once, few or many, or a class for an expanded clone.

V gene	clone size	J gene	D gene	CDR3 protein	CDR3 DNA
TRBV7-8	-	TRBJ2-3	-	CASSPRGWDTQYF	TGTGCCAGCAGCCCTCGCGGGTGGGATACGCAGTATTTT
TRBV7-8	-	TRBJ1-4	-	CASSPRAVEGEKLFF	TGTGCCAGCAGCCCAAGGGCAGTGGAGGGTGAAAAACTGTTTTTT
TRBV5-1	-	TRBJ2-7	TRBD2	CASSLSGKLYEQYF	TGCGCCAGCAGCTTAAGCGGGAAACTATACGAGCAGTACTTC
TRBV29-1	-	TRBJ2-2	TRBD1	CSVGTGTTTGELFF	TGCAGCGTGGGGACAGGGACAACCACCGGGGAGCTGTTTTTT
TRBV18	-	TRBJ2-5	TRBD1	CASSYGTGPAVTQYF	TGTGCCAGCTCTTACGGGACAGGGCCAGCAGTGACCCAGTACTTC
TRBV5-5	once	TRBJ2-7	-	CASSLQSPYEQYF	TGTGCCAGCAGCTTGCAGTCCCCCTACGAGCAGTACTTC
TRBV29-1	-	TRBJ2-7	-	CSVSRALSYEQYF	TGCAGCGTCAGCCGGGCCCTTTCCTACGAGCAGTACTTC
TRBV5-1	-	TRBJ2-5	-	CASSLPGRETQYF	TGCGCCAGCAGCTTGCCCGGACGAGAGACCCAGTACTTC
TRBV15	-	TRBJ2-2	TRBD2	CATSRDPVAGLTGELFF	TGTGCCACCAGCAGAGATCCGGTAGCGGGACTAACCGGGGAGCTGTTTTTT
TRBV2	-	TRBJ1-4	-	CASRGQTVPNEKLFF	TGTGCCAGCAGGGGTCAGACAGTCCCTAATGAAAAACTGTTTTTT
TRBV15	-	TRBJ2-7	TRBD2	CATSRDLAGGTYEQYF	TGTGCCACCAGCAGAGATTTAGCGGGAGGGACCTACGAGCAGTACTTC
TRBV28	-	TRBJ1-5	-	CASSFARYSNQPQHF	TGTGCCAGCAGTTTCGCCCGGTATAGCAATCAGCCCCAGCATTTT
TRBV29-1	-	TRBJ2-1	TRBD2	CSVDGTSGYNEQFF	TGCAGCGTTGATGGGACTAGCGGTTACAATGAGCAGTTCTTC
TRBV5-5	-	TRBJ2-3	TRBD2	CASSLLASGSTDTQYF	TGTGCCAGCAGCTTGTTGGCTAGCGGAAGCACAGATACGCAGTATTTT
TRBV7-8	-	TRBJ2-6	-	CASSQDPQRSGANVLTF	TGTGCCAGCAGCCAGGATCCCCAGCGCTCTGGGGCCAACGTCCTGACTTTC
TRBV18	-	TRBJ2-7	-	CASSLKSSYEQYF	TGTGCCAGCTCCCTGAAGAGCTCCTACGAGCAGTACTTC
TRBV14	-	TRBJ2-1	-	CASSQVISVYNEQFF	TGTGCCAGCAGCCAAGTCATTAGCGTATACAATGAGCAGTTCTTC
TRBV7-2	once	TRBJ2-7	-	CASSLRGGGTYEQYF	TGTGCCAGCAGCCTACGAGGGGGAGGAACCTACGAGCAGTACTTC
TRBV5-1	-	TRBJ2-5	-	CASSLTAPKETQYF	TGCGCCAGCAGCTTAACCGCCCCTAAAGAGACCCAGTACTTC